The clone carrying this T cell receptor beta chain was detected once. Antigen unknown. Both RNA and DNA were isolated together from about 20-30 mg of bulk tissue that had not been sorted. Patients carried chronic HBV infection without prior treatment. Every tumor sample held more than 85% viable tumor cells. This record belongs to a study of tumor-infiltrating lymphocytes in primary liver carcinoma. Across the whole study: Every sample contained roughly 3.5 to 8 million productive TCRbeta reads, and these numbers were similar from one tissue type to another. Overall study findings and caveats: A fraction of only about 7.5-25% of top clones appeared in all five tumor regions.

From approximately 490 ng total RNA, TCR beta cDNA was generated with a primer in the constant region. It was through three nested multiplex PCR rounds of slightly modified ARM-PCR that TCR beta libraries arose. TCRdb fed the multiplex PCR reads into MiXCR, producing one record per CDR3 protein. The sample contains approximately 47,000 distinct CDR3 sequences, about 80% of which appear only once. The receptor's source is a man aged 40-49 years with primary liver carcinoma and hepatitis B virus infection. Sequencing used liver tumor tissue from sampling region 3. Sample subset: tumor region T3, left-lateral pole.

The CDR3 DNA is TGTGCCAGAAGTCTCACTAGCAGGAGGGGTTCCTACGAGCAGTACTTC. This gives the protein CARSLTSRRGSYEQYF. V usage is TRBV6-6 and J usage is TRBJ2-7, with D possibly being TRBD2 (6 bases). This CDR3 has 16 residues. V gave up 9 bases and J gave up 1 base, with 22 bases separating them. CDR1 MNHNY and CDR2 SVGAGI come from the germline V gene (reference sequence).